The 31 T cell receptor beta chains reported below all come from one sample, sequenced in a study of regulatory T cells in long-lasting Graves disease. Construction of the TCR beta libraries employed iRepertoire HTBI primers in conjunction with Arm-PCR of CDR3 regions. Each CDR3 protein gets one entry after TCRdb re-called the multiplex PCR reads with MiXCR. The data contain about 300,000 distinct CDR3 sequences, 15% to 20% of them singletons. Sample time point: newly diagnosed GD, antithyroid drugs for less than 3 months. Researchers made the TCR library from RNA that was extracted from PBMCs. The input for sequencing was peripheral blood mononuclear cells (PBMCs), taken at new diagnosis, from a patient treated with antithyroid drugs. These receptors all come from a female donor with Graves disease.

The table lists this clonotype with a few counts. For the CDR3, the DNA is TGTGCCATTAGAATCGGGACGCTGGAAGAGACCCAGTACTTC. This sequence encodes CAIRIGTLEETQYF. The V gene is TRBV19, the J gene TRBJ2-5; D possibly matches TRBD1 or TRBD2 (5 bases each). CDR3 length equals 14 residues. V gave up 10 bases and J gave up 3 bases, with 18 bases separating them. CDR1 and CDR2 (germline): LNHDA, SQIVND (reference sequence).

V is TRBV11-3 and J is TRBJ2-3; tentative D call: TRBD1 (5 bases). Germline CDR1 SGHNT, CDR2 YENEEA. The CDR3 totals 15 residues. V shed 5 bases and J shed 6 bases, with 18 bases lying between them. Here the CDR3 reads CASSAVLGLRDTQYF. The CDR3 nucleotides are TGTGCCAGCAGCGCCGTATTGGGGCTGAGGGATACGCAGTATTTT.

Many counts were recorded for this clonotype. The genes are TRBV11-3 and TRBJ2-2, with D possibly being TRBD2 (7 bases). Between the trimmed V and J ends, which lost 8 bases and 1 base, there was a span of 14 bases. The CDR3 length is 15 residues. Per germline, CDR1 SGHNT and CDR2 YENEEA. The CDR3: CASWRGRENTGELFF. The CDR3 DNA reads as TGTGCCAGCTGGAGGGGGAGGGAGAACACCGGGGAGCTGTTTTTT.

The table lists this clonotype with a few counts. The chain links TRBV19 to TRBJ1-5; unclear D gene. The CDR3 has 17 residues. V was shortened by 3 bases and J by 0 bases, with 15 bases between the two germline ends. From germline, CDR1 is LNHDA and CDR2 SQIVND (reference sequence). This CDR3 reads CASSIPVGSLSNQPQHF. The CDR3 DNA reads TGTGCCAGTAGTATCCCGGTGGGATCCCTTAGCAATCAGCCCCAGCATTTT.

This clonotype was detected ten times or more. The CDR3 DNA is TGTGCCAGCGGGAGCTCCCTGGAAAACACAGATACGCAGTATTTT. Translated, it gives CASGSSLENTDTQYF. The chain links TRBV12-3 or TRBV12-4 to TRBJ2-3; tentatively, D is TRBD2 (5 bases). The germline V and J ends were trimmed by 8 bases and 2 bases, with 17 bases remaining between them. The CDR3 contains 15 residues.

The chain uses TRBV19 and TRBJ1-3, with TRBD1 as a possible D gene (5 bases). Germline CDR1 and CDR2: LNHDA and SQIVND (reference sequence). There are 16 residues in the CDR3. The ends were cut back, 7 bases at V and 4 bases at J, with 20 bases in the middle. Written as DNA, the CDR3 is TGTGCCAGTACCCTCAGCCGGGGGAGTTCCGGAAACACCATATATTTT. Its protein is CASTLSRGSSGNTIYF.

This clonotype was seen repeatedly, ten times or more. V gene TRBV19 combines with J gene TRBJ2-1; the match to TRBD1 covers 9 bases. This CDR3 is built from 13 residues. In germline, CDR1 is LNHDA, CDR2 SQIVND (reference sequence). After removal of 9 bases from V and 3 bases from J, the junction contained 3 bases not matched to a gene. CDR3: CASDRGDYNEQFF. CDR3 nucleotide sequence: TGTGCCAGCGACAGGGGGGACTACAATGAGCAGTTCTTC.

This clonotype was counted between two and nine times. The chain has TRBV19 and TRBJ2-3, with 7 bases identical to TRBD1. This CDR3 comprises 15 residues. CDR1 LNHDA and CDR2 SQIVND come from the germline V gene (reference sequence). V dropped 5 bases and J dropped 4; count of bases not matched to a gene: 9. CDR3 in amino acids: CASSWANQGADTQYF. CDR3 nucleotides: TGTGCCAGTAGTTGGGCGAACCAGGGGGCAGATACGCAGTATTTT.

There are many counts of this clonotype. V usage is TRBV10-1 and J usage is TRBJ2-1; 7 nucleotides line up with TRBD2. Germline-derived CDR1 and CDR2 are WNHNN and SYGVQD (reference sequence). The CDR3 sequence is 14 residues long. Germline trimming cut 4 bases from V and 9 bases from J; bases unmatched to any gene: 9. The CDR3 reads CASSAGGGRSEQFF. CDR3 coding DNA: TGCGCCAGCAGTGCGGGAGGCGGGAGAAGTGAGCAGTTCTTC.

This clonotype was recorded at least ten times. The chain employs TRBV27 and TRBJ2-5, with D perhaps given as TRBD1 or TRBD2 (5 bases each). This CDR3 comprises 15 residues. CDR1 MNHEY and CDR2 SMNVEV come from the germline V gene (reference sequence). V was pared by 4 bases and J by 0 bases, with 12 bases between. The CDR3 here is CASSSYEGYQETQYF. CDR3 bases: TGTGCCAGCAGTTCCTACGAGGGGTACCAAGAGACCCAGTACTTC.

This clonotype was observed a handful of times. J is TRBJ2-2 and V is TRBV4-1, with 11 bases fitting TRBD2. The V gene end was trimmed by 6 bases and the J gene end by 4 bases; junction bases not matched to a gene: 7. CDR1 is MGHRA, CDR2 YSYEKL, per germline. The CDR3 totals 16 residues. The CDR3 sequence: CASSRIAGGGTGELFF. The CDR3 DNA follows: TGCGCCAGCAGTCGAATAGCGGGAGGGGGCACCGGGGAGCTGTTTTTT.

There are many counts of this clonotype. This chain connects TRBV7-2 to TRBJ2-3; maybe TRBD1 (6 bases). Germline assignment: CDR1 SGHTA and CDR2 FQGNSA. V lost 3 bases and J 6 bases, leaving 10 bases between the germline ends. The length of the CDR3 is 13 residues. CDR3 sequence: CASSFTGMDTQYF. CDR3 DNA sequence: TGTGCCAGCAGCTTCACAGGGATGGATACGCAGTATTTT.

This clonotype was seen a handful of times. The rearrangement joins TRBV30 to TRBJ1-5, with a possible D match to TRBD1 (6 bases). The V gene lost 4 bases and the J gene lost 5 bases, with 12 bases spanning the gap. Germline values: CDR1 GTSNPN, CDR2 SVGIG (reference sequence). This CDR3 contains 13 residues. The CDR3 DNA reads as TGTGCCTGGAATGGGGGGCTGGATCAGCCCCAGCATTTT. It specifies CAWNGGLDQPQHF. Variable domain in full (rest from reference TRBV30 and TRBJ1-5): SQTIHQWPATLVQPVGSPLSLECTVEGTSNPNLYWYRQAAGRGLQLLFYSVGIGQISSEVPQNLSASRPQDRQFILSSKKLLLSDSGFYLCAWNGGLDQPQHFGDGTRLSIL.

The table lists this clonotype with many counts. J is TRBJ1-1 and V is TRBV7-9; D is possibly TRBD1 (5 bases). Trimming pared 8 bases from V and 2 bases from J, leaving 15 bases between. The V gene's germline CDR1 is SEHNR and CDR2 FQNEAQ (reference sequence). The CDR3 length is 14 residues. The CDR3 protein is CASAPNTGNTEAFF. The CDR3, as DNA: TGTGCCAGCGCTCCCAACACAGGAAACACTGAAGCTTTCTTT. The full variable domain, with the rest looked up from reference TRBV7-9 and TRBJ1-1, is DTGVSQNPRHKITKRGQNVTFRCDPISEHNRLYWYRQTLGQGPEFLTYFQNEAQLEKSRLLSDRFSAERPKGSFSTLEIQRTEQGDSAMYLCASAPNTGNTEAFFGQGTRLTVV.

The chain has TRBV6-1 and TRBJ1-6; the D is unclear. CDR1 and CDR2 from the germline V gene are MNHNS and SASEGT. The germline V and J ends were trimmed by 7 bases and 4 bases, with 17 bases remaining between them. CDR3 length equals 16 residues. The CDR3 DNA is TGTGCCAGCACTGAGGCTGGGGTCGAATATAATTCACCCCTCCACTTT. Its protein product is CASTEAGVEYNSPLHF.

This clonotype appeared many times. The CDR3 reads CASSKGLAGGGEQYF. The CDR3 nucleotides read TGTGCCAGCAGCAAGGGACTAGCGGGAGGGGGTGAGCAGTACTTC. The rearrangement links TRBV7-9 to TRBJ2-7; the match to TRBD2 covers 16 bases. Per germline, CDR1 SEHNR and CDR2 FQNEAQ (reference sequence). CDR3 length: 15 residues. J lost 7 bases, V lost 5 bases, and 5 bases had no gene match. The full variable domain, with the rest looked up from reference TRBV7-9 and TRBJ2-7, is DTGVSQNPRHKITKRGQNVTFRCDPISEHNRLYWYRQTLGQGPEFLTYFQNEAQLEKSRLLSDRFSAERPKGSFSTLEIQRTEQGDSAMYLCASSKGLAGGGEQYFGPGTRLTVT.

This clonotype came up many times. This rearrangement joins TRBV20-1 to TRBJ2-2, with a weak D call TRBD2 (5 bases). The germline V and J ends were trimmed by 5 bases and 4 bases, with 11 bases remaining between them. This CDR3 is built from 13 residues. Germline V CDR1 and CDR2: DFQATT, SNEGSKA (reference sequence). The DNA of the CDR3 is TGCAGTGCTTTAGCGCGATCCACCGGGGAGCTGTTTTTT. As protein: CSALARSTGELFF.

Ten or more counts support this clonotype. The rearrangement links TRBV18 to TRBJ2-5; D unresolved. The CDR3 is made up of 16 amino acids. Trimming pared 1 base from V and 1 base from J, leaving 13 bases between. Germline CDR1 reads KGHSH; CDR2 reads LQKENI. The CDR3 coding sequence is TGTGCCAGCTCACCACAGAATCGGGCAGTCCAAGAGACCCAGTACTTC. Translation: CASSPQNRAVQETQYF. The entire variable domain, with the rest obtained from reference TRBV18 and TRBJ2-5, is as follows: NAGVMQNPRHLVRRRGQEARLRCSPMKGHSHVYWYRQLPEEGLKFMVYLQKENIIDESGMPKERFSAEFPKEGPSILRIQQVVRGDSAAYFCASSPQNRAVQETQYFGPGTRLLVL.

This clonotype came up many times. This chain connects TRBV6-2 or TRBV6-3 to TRBJ1-5; D gene uncertain. Trimming cost V 4 bases and J 1 base, with 26 bases left between them. Germline V gene sequence: CDR1 MNHEY, CDR2 SVGEGT. This CDR3 region has 20 residues. The CDR3: CASSSKGRALAPRSNQPQHF. The CDR3 DNA follows: TGTGCCAGCAGTTCCAAAGGGAGAGCCCTCGCCCCGAGGAGCAATCAGCCCCAGCATTTT.

This clonotype was detected many times. The junction and the germline gene differ at one end; a read error may be behind it. The V gene is TRBV2, the J gene TRBJ2-3; D is undetermined. Germline V gene data show CDR1 as SNHLY and CDR2 as FYNNEI. The length of the CDR3 is 9 residues. CDR3 coding DNA: TGTGCCAGCGGTGATACGCAGTATTTT. As protein: CASGDTQYF.

This clonotype was seen only once. Being one base from a much bigger clone, this may be a read error. This chain uses TRBV4-2 with TRBJ1-1, with D tentatively TRBD1 (5 bases). Germline CDR1 and CDR2: LGHNA and YNFKEQ. This CDR3 region has 17 residues. The CDR3 spells CASSQAQGGGMNIEAFF. The CDR3 DNA reads TGTGCCAGCAGCCAAGCCCAGGGAGGTGGAATGAACATTGAAGCTTTCTTT.

J is TRBJ2-5 and V is TRBV18; tentatively, D is TRBD1 (6 bases). Germline V lookup: CDR1 KGHSH, CDR2 LQKENI. V lost 2 bases and J lost 6, with 13 bases in between. CDR3 length equals 14 residues. CDR3 coding DNA: TGTGCCAGCTCACCATCGACAGGTGTGAAGACCCAGTACTTC. Amino acid sequence: CASSPSTGVKTQYF.

In this sample, this clonotype turned up a few times. The junction differs from germline at one of its ends, possibly a read error. CDR3 coding DNA: TGTGCCAGCAGCTTAGGACTATCAGAGGCCCAGTACTTC. Translation: CASSLGLSEAQYF. The chain is built from TRBV7-3 and TRBJ2-5, with TRBD2 as a possible D gene (6 bases). The CDR3 extends over 13 amino acids. The germline V gene has CDR1 SGHTA and CDR2 FQGTGA.

Details on this clonotype: This sequence may be a read error, since a much larger clone differs from it by one base. The chain combines TRBV11-3 with TRBJ2-5, with D perhaps TRBD1 (5 bases). V was trimmed by 9 bases and J by 11 bases, leaving 28 bases between them. CDR3 length equals 15 residues. Germline values: CDR1 SGHNT, CDR2 YENEEA. In DNA form, the CDR3 reads TGTGCCAGTCAGGGCAAATTCGACTCCTACAATGAGCAGTACTTC. Amino acid sequence: CASQGKFDSYNEQYF.

Ten or more counts support this clonotype. This chain connects TRBV12-3 or TRBV12-4 to TRBJ1-5, with D perhaps TRBD1 (5 bases). CDR3 length: 14 amino acids. Deletions cut 6 bases from V and 1 base from J, with 10 bases between. CDR3 nucleotide sequence: TGTGCCAGCAGCTGGGACGGAAGCAATCAGCCCCAGCATTTT. Its protein is CASSWDGSNQPQHF.

This clonotype was counted between two and nine times. The chain is built from TRBV5-5 and TRBJ1-3; 7 bases match TRBD1. The CDR3 spans 17 residues. Trimming at V came to 3 bases and at J to 7 bases, leaving 16 bases not matched to a gene. The V gene's germline CDR1 is SGHKS and CDR2 YYEKEE (reference sequence). Here the CDR3 DNA reads TGTGCCAGCAGCTGGGAGGGCCCCGGGACAGCCTTGAACACCATATATTTT. Its protein is CASSWEGPGTALNTIYF. Full variable domain (missing parts from reference TRBV5-5 and TRBJ1-3): DAGVTQSPTHLIKTRGQQVTLRCSPISGHKSVSWYQQVLGQGPQFIFQYYEKEERGRGNFPDRFSARQFPNYSSELNVNALLLGDSALYLCASSWEGPGTALNTIYFGEGSWLTVV.

The chain combines TRBV10-3 with TRBJ2-1; D not certain. The V end lost 2 bases, the J end lost 9 bases, and 17 bases lay between the germline ends. The germline CDR1 and CDR2 sequences are ENHRY and SYGVKD. The CDR3 is 15 residues long. The CDR3 DNA follows: TGTGCCATCAGTGAGCCCCGGACCCGTTTATTTGAGCAGTTCTTC. Amino acid sequence: CAISEPRTRLFEQFF.

This clonotype turned up a few times. The chain uses TRBV11-2 and TRBJ2-7, with 8 bases matching TRBD2. Trimming cost V 3 bases and J 2 bases; bases outside gene matches: 3. This CDR3 is 14 amino acids long. Germline V lookup: CDR1 SGHAT, CDR2 FQNNGV. The CDR3 bases are TGTGCCAGCAGCTTTAGCGGGAACACCTACGAGCAGTACTTC. Translation: CASSFSGNTYEQYF.

This clonotype has at least ten counts. This chain joins TRBV5-1 and TRBJ2-2; 10 bases are a match to TRBD2. This CDR3 has 17 residues. After removal of 8 bases from V and 0 bases from J, the junction contained 10 bases not matched to a gene. The V gene's germline CDR1 is SGHRS and CDR2 YFSETQ. Here the CDR3 reads CASSPGLAGANTGELFF. The CDR3 coding sequence is TGCGCCAGTTCCCCCGGGCTAGCGGGAGCGAACACCGGGGAGCTGTTTTTT.

The V call is TRBV7-8, the J call TRBJ2-1, with D possibly matching TRBD2 (6 bases). Trimming removed 2 bases at V and 6 bases at J, with 14 bases between. Germline V gives CDR1 SGHVS, CDR2 FQNEAQ. This CDR3 spans 15 amino acids. The CDR3 protein is CASSLWGGTTNEQFF. The CDR3 DNA sequence: TGTGCCAGCAGCTTATGGGGCGGGACCACCAATGAGCAGTTCTTC.

This clonotype was found many times. The chain joins TRBV5-1 to TRBJ2-7, with D tentatively TRBD1 (5 bases). The germline gives CDR1 SGHRS, CDR2 YFSETQ. Trimming removed 0 bases from V and 3 bases from J, with 13 bases in between. The CDR3 consists of 15 residues. CDR3 coding DNA: TGCGCCAGCAGCTTGGAGGGGCTTGGGAACTACGAGCAGTACTTC. Amino acid sequence: CASSLEGLGNYEQYF.